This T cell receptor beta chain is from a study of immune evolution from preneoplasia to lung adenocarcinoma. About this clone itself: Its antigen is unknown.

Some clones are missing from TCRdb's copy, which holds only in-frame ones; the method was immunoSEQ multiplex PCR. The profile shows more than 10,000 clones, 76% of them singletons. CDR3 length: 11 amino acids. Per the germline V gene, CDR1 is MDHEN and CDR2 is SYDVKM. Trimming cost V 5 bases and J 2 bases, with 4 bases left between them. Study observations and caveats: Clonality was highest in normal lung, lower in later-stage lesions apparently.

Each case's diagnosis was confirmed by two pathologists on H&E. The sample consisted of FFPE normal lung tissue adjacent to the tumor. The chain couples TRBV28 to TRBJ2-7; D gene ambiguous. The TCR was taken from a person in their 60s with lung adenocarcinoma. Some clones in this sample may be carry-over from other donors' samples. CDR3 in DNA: TGTGCCAGCAGTCATACCTACGAGCAGTACTTC. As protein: CASSHTYEQYF.